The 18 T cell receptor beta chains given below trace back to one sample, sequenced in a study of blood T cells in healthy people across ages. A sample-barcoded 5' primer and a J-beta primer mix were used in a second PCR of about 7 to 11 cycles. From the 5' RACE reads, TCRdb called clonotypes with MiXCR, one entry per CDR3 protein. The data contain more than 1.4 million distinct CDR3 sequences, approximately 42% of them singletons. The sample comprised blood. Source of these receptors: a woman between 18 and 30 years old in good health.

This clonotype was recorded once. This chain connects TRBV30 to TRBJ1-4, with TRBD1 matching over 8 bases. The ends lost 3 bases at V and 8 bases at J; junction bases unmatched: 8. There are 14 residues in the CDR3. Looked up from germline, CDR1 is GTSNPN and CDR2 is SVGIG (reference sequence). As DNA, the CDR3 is TGTGCCTGGAGGACCGGGACAGGAGACGAAAAACTGTTTTTT. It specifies CAWRTGTGDEKLFF.

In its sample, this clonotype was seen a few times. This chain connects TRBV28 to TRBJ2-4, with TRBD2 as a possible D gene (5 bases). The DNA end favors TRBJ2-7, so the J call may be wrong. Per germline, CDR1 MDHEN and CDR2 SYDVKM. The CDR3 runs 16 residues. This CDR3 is CASSFPDSGLDYEQYF. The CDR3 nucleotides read TGTGCCAGCAGTTTCCCGGACTCCGGCCTCGACTACGAGCAGTACTTC.

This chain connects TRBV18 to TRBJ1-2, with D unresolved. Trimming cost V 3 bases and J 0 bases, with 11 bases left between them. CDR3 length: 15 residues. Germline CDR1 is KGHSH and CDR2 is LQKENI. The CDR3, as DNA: TGTGCCAGCTCACCCTCACAAGAAACTAACTATGGCTACACCTTC. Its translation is CASSPSQETNYGYTF. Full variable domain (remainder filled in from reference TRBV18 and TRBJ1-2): NAGVMQNPRHLVRRRGQEARLRCSPMKGHSHVYWYRQLPEEGLKFMVYLQKENIIDESGMPKERFSAEFPKEGPSILRIQQVVRGDSAAYFCASSPSQETNYGYTFGSGTRLTVV.

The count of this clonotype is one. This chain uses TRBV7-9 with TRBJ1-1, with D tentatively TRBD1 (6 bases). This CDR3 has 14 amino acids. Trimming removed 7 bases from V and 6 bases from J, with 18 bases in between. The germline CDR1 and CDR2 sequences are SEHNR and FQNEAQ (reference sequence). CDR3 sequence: CASTPIQGVAEAFF. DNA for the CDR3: TGTGCCAGCACCCCGATACAGGGTGTCGCTGAAGCTTTCTTT. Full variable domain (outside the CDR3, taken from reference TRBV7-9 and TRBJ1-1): DTGVSQNPRHKITKRGQNVTFRCDPISEHNRLYWYRQTLGQGPEFLTYFQNEAQLEKSRLLSDRFSAERPKGSFSTLEIQRTEQGDSAMYLCASTPIQGVAEAFFGQGTRLTVV.

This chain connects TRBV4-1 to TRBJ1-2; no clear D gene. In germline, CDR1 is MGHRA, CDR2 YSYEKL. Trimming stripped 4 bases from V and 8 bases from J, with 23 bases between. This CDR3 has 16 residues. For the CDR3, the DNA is TGCGCCAGCAGCCTAGCAAGTGCCCTAGGCGTGGGGGGCTACACCTTC. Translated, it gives CASSLASALGVGGYTF.

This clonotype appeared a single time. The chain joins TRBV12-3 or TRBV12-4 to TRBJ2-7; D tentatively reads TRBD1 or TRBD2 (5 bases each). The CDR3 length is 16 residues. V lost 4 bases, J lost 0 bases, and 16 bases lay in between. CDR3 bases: TGTGCCAGCAGTTCCGCCGGGGCCCCTCACTCCTACGAGCAGTACTTC. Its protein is CASSSAGAPHSYEQYF.

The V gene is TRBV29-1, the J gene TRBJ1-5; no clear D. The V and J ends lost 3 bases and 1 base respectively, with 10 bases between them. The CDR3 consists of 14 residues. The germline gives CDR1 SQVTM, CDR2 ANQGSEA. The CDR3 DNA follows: TGCAGCGTTGACTTGGAGATGAGCAATCAGCCCCAGCATTTT. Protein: CSVDLEMSNQPQHF.

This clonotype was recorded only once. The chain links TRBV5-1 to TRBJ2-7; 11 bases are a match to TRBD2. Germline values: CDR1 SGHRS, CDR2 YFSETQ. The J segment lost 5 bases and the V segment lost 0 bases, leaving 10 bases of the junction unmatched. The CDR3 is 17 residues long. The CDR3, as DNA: TGCGCCAGCAGCTTGGAGCTAGCGGGGGGTCCCACCCACGAGCAGTACTTC. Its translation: CASSLELAGGPTHEQYF.

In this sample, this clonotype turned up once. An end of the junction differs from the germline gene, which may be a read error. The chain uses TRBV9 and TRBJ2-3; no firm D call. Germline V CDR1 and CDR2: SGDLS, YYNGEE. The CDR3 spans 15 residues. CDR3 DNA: TGTGCCTGCAGCTCTGCTGCTGGGGGCACAGATACGCAGTATTTT. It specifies CACSSAAGGTDTQYF.

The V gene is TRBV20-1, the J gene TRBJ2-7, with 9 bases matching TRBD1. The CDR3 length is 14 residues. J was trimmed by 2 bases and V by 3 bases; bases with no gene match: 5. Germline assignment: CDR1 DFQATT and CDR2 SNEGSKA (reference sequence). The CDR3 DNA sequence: TGCAGTGCTAGTCGGACAGGGGCGGCCTACGAGCAGTACTTC. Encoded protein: CSASRTGAAYEQYF.

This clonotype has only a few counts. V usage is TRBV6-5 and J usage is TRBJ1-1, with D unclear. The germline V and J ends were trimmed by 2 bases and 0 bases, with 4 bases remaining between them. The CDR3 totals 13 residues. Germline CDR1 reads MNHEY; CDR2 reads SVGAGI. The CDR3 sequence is CASSYGMNTEAFF. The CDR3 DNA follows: TGTGCCAGCAGTTACGGTATGAACACTGAAGCTTTCTTT.

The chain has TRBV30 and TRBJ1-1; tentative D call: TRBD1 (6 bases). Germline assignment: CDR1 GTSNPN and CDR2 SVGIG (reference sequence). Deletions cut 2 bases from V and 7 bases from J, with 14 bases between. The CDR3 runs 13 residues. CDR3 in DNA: TGTGCCTGGAGTAGACAGGCCGGCGGTGAAGCTTTCTTT. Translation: CAWSRQAGGEAFF.

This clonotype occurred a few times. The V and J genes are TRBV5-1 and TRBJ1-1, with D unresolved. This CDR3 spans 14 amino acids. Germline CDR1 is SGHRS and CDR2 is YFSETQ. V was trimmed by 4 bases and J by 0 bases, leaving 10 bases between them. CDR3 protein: CASSVVGMNTEAFF. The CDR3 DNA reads TGCGCCAGCAGCGTGGTAGGAATGAACACTGAAGCTTTCTTT.

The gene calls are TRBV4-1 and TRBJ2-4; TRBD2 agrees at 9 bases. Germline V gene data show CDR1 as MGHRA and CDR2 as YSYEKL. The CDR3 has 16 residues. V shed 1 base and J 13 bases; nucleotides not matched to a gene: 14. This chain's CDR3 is CASSQAGTSFGNEQYF. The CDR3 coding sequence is TGCGCCAGCAGCCAAGCCGGGACTAGCTTTGGGAATGAGCAGTACTTC.

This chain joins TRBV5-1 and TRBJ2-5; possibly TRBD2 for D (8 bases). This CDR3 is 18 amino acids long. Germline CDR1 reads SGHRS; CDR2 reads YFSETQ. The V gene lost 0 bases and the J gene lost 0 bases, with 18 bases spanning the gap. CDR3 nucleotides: TGCGCCAGCAGCTTGGAGGGGGCGGGAGGTCTGTACCAAGAGACCCAGTACTTC. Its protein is CASSLEGAGGLYQETQYF.

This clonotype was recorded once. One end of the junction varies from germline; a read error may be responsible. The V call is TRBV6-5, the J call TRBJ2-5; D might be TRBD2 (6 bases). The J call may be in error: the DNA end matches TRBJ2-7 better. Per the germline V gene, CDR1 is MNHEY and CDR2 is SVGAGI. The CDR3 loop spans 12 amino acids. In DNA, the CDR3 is TGTGCCGGCAGGTTAAACGGGGGCGAGCAGTACTTC. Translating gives CAGRLNGGEQYF.

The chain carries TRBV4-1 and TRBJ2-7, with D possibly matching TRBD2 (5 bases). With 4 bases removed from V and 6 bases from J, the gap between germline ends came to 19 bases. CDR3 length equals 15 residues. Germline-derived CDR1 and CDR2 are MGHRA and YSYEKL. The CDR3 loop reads CASSPLGGPPGEQYF. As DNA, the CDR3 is TGCGCCAGCAGCCCATTGGGCGGGCCCCCGGGCGAGCAGTACTTC.

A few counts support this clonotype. The CDR3: CASSRLDGPDTQYF. The CDR3 bases are TGTGCCAGCAGCCGTTTAGATGGGCCAGATACGCAGTATTTT. V and J are TRBV7-3 and TRBJ2-3, with unresolved D. Germline lookup yields CDR1 SGHTA and CDR2 FQGTGA. The germline V and J ends were trimmed by 5 bases and 4 bases, with 13 bases remaining between them. The CDR3 consists of 14 residues.